The 18 T cell receptor beta chains listed next were all sequenced from one sample in a study of shared clonotypes between healthy human individuals. The assay was immunoSEQ multiplex PCR, and TCRdb's table has in-frame clones only and misses some. Of fewer than 550,000 clones listed, 75% to 80% are singletons. The sequencing input was PBMCs. Source of these receptors: a woman aged 40-49 years in good health. Some clones in this sample may be carry-over from other donors' samples.

This clone was seen a few times. At one of its ends the junction is not consistent with the germline gene, which may arise from a read error. This chain links TRBV6-1 with TRBJ2-7; D is unresolved. The CDR3 is made up of 13 amino acids. CDR1 is MNHNS and CDR2 is SASEGT in the germline V gene. The CDR3 here is CASSDVPSSEQYF. The CDR3 nucleotides are TGTGCCAGCAGTGATGTCCCATCCTCCGAGCAGTACTTC.

The chain combines TRBV11-2 with TRBJ2-1, with 13 positions matching TRBD2. The CDR3 covers 17 residues. CDR1 and CDR2 (germline): SGHAT, FQNNGV. The V segment lost 2 bases and the J segment 8 bases; nucleotides outside the gene matches: 9. The chain's CDR3 is CASSLRAGTSGTDEQFF. CDR3 in DNA: TGTGCCAGCAGCTTAAGGGCGGGGACTAGCGGGACCGATGAGCAGTTCTTC.

V usage is TRBV18 and J usage is TRBJ1-2, with a tentative D call TRBD1 (5 bases). Trimming stripped 1 base from V and 5 bases from J, with 11 bases between. From germline, CDR1 is KGHSH and CDR2 LQKENI. The CDR3 contains 14 residues. The CDR3 coding sequence is TGTGCCAGCTCACCACAGCAGGGTGGGTATGGCTACACCTTC. This codes for CASSPQQGGYGYTF.

The chain combines TRBV7-6 with TRBJ2-2; D tentatively reads TRBD1 or TRBD2 (5 bases each). Trimming took off 0 bases at V and 4 bases at J, with 15 bases between the two ends. The CDR3 has 17 amino acids. Germline CDR1 and CDR2: SGHVS and FNYEAQ. The CDR3 sequence is CASSLAVSGRGTGELFF. The CDR3 coding sequence is TGTGCCAGCAGCTTAGCGGTGTCGGGACGGGGCACCGGGGAGCTGTTTTTT.

This sequence joins TRBV11-1 and TRBJ2-1; perhaps D is TRBD1 or TRBD2 (5 bases each). Germline V gives CDR1 SGHAT, CDR2 FQDESV (reference sequence). The CDR3 sequence is 13 residues long. V lost 7 bases, J lost 8 bases, and 15 bases lay in between. CDR3 nucleotides: TGTGCCAGCAACTCCGGGGCGCGAGATGAGCAGTTCTTC. Translation: CASNSGARDEQFF.

The chain uses TRBV19 and TRBJ1-4; D uncertain. CDR3 size: 12 residues. V lost 3 bases to trimming and J lost 8 bases, with 7 bases between them. Germline V gene sequence: CDR1 LNHDA, CDR2 SQIVND (reference sequence). The chain's CDR3 is CASSIWREKLFF. CDR3 coding DNA: TGTGCCAGTAGTATCTGGAGAGAAAAACTGTTTTTT.

The rearrangement uses TRBV5-1 and TRBJ2-1, with 8 bases that match TRBD2. Germline V gene lookup returns CDR1 SGHRS and CDR2 YFSETQ. This CDR3 is built from 13 residues. With 4 bases clipped from V and 10 bases from J, the junction kept 7 bases outside the gene matches. The CDR3 spells CASSPSGSREQFF. In DNA, the CDR3 is TGCGCCAGCAGCCCGAGCGGGAGCAGGGAGCAGTTCTTC.

V and J are TRBV2 and TRBJ2-1, with TRBD1 matching 8 bases. This CDR3 comprises 14 residues. CDR1 SNHLY and CDR2 FYNNEI come from the germline V gene. The V and J ends lost 7 bases and 4 bases, in that order; junction bases with no gene match: 6. CDR3 protein: CASKGGQVYNEQFF. In DNA form, the CDR3 reads TGTGCCAGCAAAGGGGGACAGGTATACAATGAGCAGTTCTTC.

This chain connects TRBV28 to TRBJ2-1; 11 nucleotides align to TRBD2. The germline CDR1 and CDR2 sequences are MDHEN and SYDVKM. The V gene end was trimmed by 0 bases and the J gene end by 2 bases; junction bases not matched to a gene: 0. This CDR3 has 16 residues. CDR3 sequence (DNA): TGTGCCAGCAGTTTATGGACTAGCGGGACCTACAATGAGCAGTTCTTC. Its protein product is CASSLWTSGTYNEQFF.

This rearrangement joins TRBV6-6 to TRBJ2-1; 8 bases fit TRBD1. Germline CDR1 reads MNHNY; CDR2 reads SVGAGI (reference sequence). This CDR3 spans 14 amino acids. The junction had 3 bases not matched to a gene; V was cut back by 7 bases and J by 1 base. CDR3 DNA: TGTGCCAGCACCAGACAGGGGTCCTACAATGAGCAGTTCTTC. It yields the protein CASTRQGSYNEQFF.

The CDR3 reads CASSQSEEREAGEQYF. CDR3 DNA sequence: TGCGCCAGCAGTCAATCTGAAGAGCGGGAGGCGGGGGAGCAGTACTTC. V and J are TRBV23-1 and TRBJ2-7; 9 nucleotides agree with TRBD2. TRBV23-1 belongs to the ORF category, with a function that is uncertain. The CDR3 extends over 16 amino acids. The ends lost 0 bases at V and 7 bases at J; junction bases unmatched: 10.

A word on this clone: Other DNA sequences in this specimen translate into the identical CDR3. The chain recombines TRBV5-1 with TRBJ1-4; 9 bases are a match to TRBD1. The CDR3 contains 14 residues. V dropped 3 bases and J dropped 7; count of bases not matched to a gene: 4. The germline V gene encodes CDR1 SGHRS and CDR2 YFSETQ. The CDR3 sequence is CASSSGQGGEKLFF. The CDR3 region has the DNA TGCGCCAGCAGCTCGGGACAGGGAGGTGAAAAACTGTTTTTT.

The V gene is TRBV2, the J gene TRBJ2-1, with unresolved D. Germline loops: CDR1 SNHLY, CDR2 FYNNEI. The CDR3 sequence is 13 residues long. Between the trimmed V and J ends, which lost 4 bases and 8 bases, there was a span of 12 bases. This CDR3 reads CASSGLPGYEQFF. The DNA for the CDR3 is TGTGCCAGCAGTGGCTTACCCGGGTATGAGCAGTTCTTC.

V is TRBV5-4 and J is TRBJ2-6, with 10 bases fitting TRBD1. Unmatched junction bases numbered 5, after V lost 2 bases and J lost 0 bases. Per the germline V gene, CDR1 is SGHNT and CDR2 is YYREEE (reference sequence). This CDR3 is built from 18 residues. This CDR3 reads CASSLGQGERSGANVLTF. The CDR3 nucleotides are TGTGCCAGCAGCTTAGGACAGGGGGAACGCTCTGGGGCCAACGTCCTGACTTTC. Full variable domain (missing parts from reference TRBV5-4 and TRBJ2-6): ETGVTQSPTHLIKTRGQQVTLRCSSQSGHNTVSWYQQALGQGPQFIFQYYREEENGRGNFPPRFSGLQFPNYSSELNVNALELDDSALYLCASSLGQGERSGANVLTFGAGSRLTVL.

This chain connects TRBV9 to TRBJ2-7, with no clear D. Germline loops: CDR1 SGDLS, CDR2 YYNGEE. The V end was cut by 0 bases, the J end by 4 bases, with 14 bases between. The CDR3 sequence is 15 residues long. The CDR3 here is CASSVGEGLVYEQYF. DNA of the CDR3: TGTGCCAGCAGCGTAGGGGAAGGGCTGGTATACGAGCAGTACTTC. Drawing the rest from reference TRBV9 and TRBJ2-7, the complete variable domain is DSGVTQTPKHLITATGQRVTLRCSPRSGDLSVYWYQQSLDQGLQFLIQYYNGEERAKGNILERFSAQQFPDLHSELNLSSLELGDSALYFCASSVGEGLVYEQYFGPGTRLTVT.

This clone was picked up one time. V and J are TRBV28 and TRBJ1-5, with 8 positions matching TRBD1. The CDR3 contains 14 residues. V trimming: 5 bases; J trimming: 6 bases; junction bases outside the gene matches: 6. Germline CDR1 and CDR2: MDHEN and SYDVKM. DNA for the CDR3: TGTGCCAGCAGTACCACAGGGGGAGGTCAGCCCCAGCATTTT. Protein product: CASSTTGGGQPQHF.

The V and J genes are TRBV5-4 and TRBJ1-4; 7 bases map to TRBD1. The CDR3 contains 16 residues. Germline lookup yields CDR1 SGHNT and CDR2 YYREEE (reference sequence). The junction had 3 bases not matched to a gene; V was cut back by 1 base and J by 0 bases. CDR3 nucleotides: TGTGCCAGCAGCTTGACAGGGGACGCAACTAATGAAAAACTGTTTTTT. Encoded protein: CASSLTGDATNEKLFF.

V and J are TRBV30 and TRBJ2-3, with 13 bases aligning to TRBD2. V lost 3 bases and J lost 1; bases outside the gene matches: 10. The CDR3 loop spans 18 amino acids. CDR1 is GTSNPN, CDR2 SVGIG, per germline (reference sequence). CDR3 coding DNA: TGTGCCTGGAGAAGGACTAGCGGGAGCGGGGGTGGCACAGATACGCAGTATTTT. Its protein product is CAWRRTSGSGGGTDTQYF. Full variable domain (missing parts from reference TRBV30 and TRBJ2-3): SQTIHQWPATLVQPVGSPLSLECTVEGTSNPNLYWYRQAAGRGLQLLFYSVGIGQISSEVPQNLSASRPQDRQFILSSKKLLLSDSGFYLCAWRRTSGSGGGTDTQYFGPGTRLTVL.